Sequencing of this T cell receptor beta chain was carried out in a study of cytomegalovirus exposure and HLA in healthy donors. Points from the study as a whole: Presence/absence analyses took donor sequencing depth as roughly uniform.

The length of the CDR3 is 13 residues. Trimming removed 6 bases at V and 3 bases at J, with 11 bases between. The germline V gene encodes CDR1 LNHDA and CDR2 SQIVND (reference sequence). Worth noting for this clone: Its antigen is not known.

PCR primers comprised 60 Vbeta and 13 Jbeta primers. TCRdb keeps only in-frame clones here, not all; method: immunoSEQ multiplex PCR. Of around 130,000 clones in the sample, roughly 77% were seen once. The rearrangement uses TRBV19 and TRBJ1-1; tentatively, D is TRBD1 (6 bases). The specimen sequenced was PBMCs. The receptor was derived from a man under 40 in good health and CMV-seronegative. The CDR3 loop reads CASSQGQYTEAFF. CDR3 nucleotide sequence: TGTGCCAGTAGCCAGGGGCAGTACACTGAAGCTTTCTTT.